The T cell receptor beta chain under discussion was sequenced for a study of blood T cell repertoires in COVID-19 (dated by TCRdb to about 2020). Background for the entire study: Samples from collaborators originated in the United States, Italy and Spain and spanned both the acute and convalescent phases of COVID-19. The prospective study material was composed of cDNA or gDNA derived from T cells, B-cell-depleted T cells, or PBMCs. The repertoires were released in a freely available public database meant as a resource for research on the immune response to SARS-CoV-2. The samples were drawn from two sources: the first 160 participants of the ongoing ImmuneRACE study, and 950 to 1,500 subjects contributed by 6 global collaborators. Deeply sampled blood TCRbeta repertoires from subjects exposed to, actively infected with, or recovered from COVID-19 were included in the dataset. Sample metadata almost always included a de-identified subject ID, COVID-19 status, age in years and sex. HLA class I and class II types, where available, came from metadata supplied by the sample provider rather than from assay-based typing. The paper as a whole reports these results and caveats: How much clinical and demographic metadata was included differed by source and by participant, and the metadata was provided uncurated.

In the case of this clone: Its antigen is unknown. Per-nucleotide qualities are absent, and no much larger clonotype sits a single base away.

The immunoSEQ Assay, a bias-controlled multiplex PCR, was used to amplify TCRbeta CDR3 regions from genomic DNA. As for the original processing: The number of nucleated cells in each sample was estimated by amplification of reference gene primers within the assay. Sequence reads were collapsed and filtered to measure the absolute abundance of every unique TCRbeta CDR3 rearrangement. For each sample, productive Simpson clonality was calculated as the square root of Simpson's diversity index over productive rearrangements. TCRdb holds this immuneACCESS table with in-frame rearrangements only. Some clones are missing; in checked studies, unresolved V genes explain under half, and the rest has no known cause. Clone size and V and J calls were adopted from that table, with D and trimming inferred from the DNA. The sample profile shows 120,000 to 150,000 clones; around 76% of them were found once. The top ten hold 4.2% of the sample.

Between the V and J ends, shortened by 6 bases and 1 base respectively, the junction contains 15 bases. Looking up the germline V gene (reference sequence) yields CDR1 WNHNN and CDR2 SYGVQD. The CDR3 runs 15 amino acids, cysteine and phenylalanine included. Only the CDR3 portion is preserved as DNA: 45 bases, with reading frame beginning at the first base. Each collaborating institution followed its own protocols to collect whole blood in K2EDTA tubes. For TCRbeta analysis, collaborator samples were shipped as frozen whole blood, as isolated PBMCs, or as DNA extracted from either sample type. This TCR came from a man aged 60 to 69 with acute or convalescent COVID-19. The sequence joins TRBV10-1 to TRBJ1-1; the D gene is not confidently resolved. The sequencing input was peripheral blood. For the CDR3, the sequence is CASREEGKGNTEAFF. Here is the DNA: TGCGCCAGCAGGGAAGAGGGAAAAGGGAACACTGAAGCTTTCTTT.